The TCR beta chain described here comes from a study of shared clonotypes between healthy human individuals. The CDR3 runs 14 residues. Unmatched junction bases numbered 3, after V lost 2 bases and J lost 5 bases. Germline loops: CDR1 MNHNY, CDR2 SVGAGI (reference sequence). TCRdb's table, derived via immunoSEQ multiplex PCR, lists solely in-frame clones and lacks some. The profile shows around 500,000 clones, about four fifths of them singletons. The chain combines TRBV6-6 with TRBJ2-4; the match to TRBD2 covers 7 bases. The clonotype comes from a woman between 35 and 50 years old in good health. Some clones in this sample may be carry-over from other donors' samples. The sequenced sample consisted of PBMCs. CDR3 sequence reads: CASSYRGEENIQYF. For the CDR3, the DNA is TGTGCCAGCAGTTACCGGGGGGAGGAAAACATTCAGTACTTC.